The present entry profiles one T cell receptor beta chain with its context. This sample was taken from a study of cytomegalovirus exposure and HLA in healthy donors. The CDR3 contains 14 residues. Germline loops: CDR1 SGHRS, CDR2 YFSETQ. V gave up 0 bases and J gave up 7 bases, with 10 bases separating them. The PCR made use of 60 Vbeta and 13 Jbeta primers. Profiled with immunoSEQ multiplex PCR; TCRdb holds only in-frame clones, not every one. The table records over 110,000 clones, 82% of them present only once. Sequenced sample: PBMCs. This chain links TRBV5-1 with TRBJ1-4, with D perhaps TRBD1 (5 bases). This TCR was recovered from a male donor in good health and CMV-seronegative. The CDR3 DNA follows: TGCGCCAGCAGCTTGGACAGGCAAGGTGAAAAACTGTTTTTT. This sequence encodes CASSLDRQGEKLFF.